This T cell receptor (beta chain) was sequenced in a study of graft-versus-host responses after intestinal transplantation. Study at large: Once they had received anti-thymocyte globulin induction, all recipients took tacrolimus and steroids for approximately 3 years.

This table comes from immunoSEQ multiplex PCR, and its TCRdb copy is limited to in-frame clones, with some not included. The profile shows about 98,000 clones, about 84% of them singletons. The CDR3 spans 15 residues. V dropped 1 base and J dropped 2 bases, with 12 bases sitting between them. CDR1 MGHRA and CDR2 YSYEKL come from the germline V gene. Findings of the study overall: Those patients showing graft-donor T cell macrochimerism displayed high graft-versus-host to host-versus-graft clonal ratios in allografts. Ileal or blood samples showed some GvH clones first, and such clones were also found in recipient marrow.

Remarks on this clone: Its antigen is unidentified.

The chain carries TRBV4-1 and TRBJ2-7, with a weak D call TRBD1 (7 bases). The TCR sequence derives from a human patient who received an intestinal transplant, so some T cells may come from the graft donor. This specimen was PBMCs, taken 255 days after intestinal transplant. The CDR3 DNA sequence: TGCGCCAGCAGCCAAGGGGCGGGACAGCCCTACGAGCAGTACTTC. Protein product: CASSQGAGQPYEQYF.